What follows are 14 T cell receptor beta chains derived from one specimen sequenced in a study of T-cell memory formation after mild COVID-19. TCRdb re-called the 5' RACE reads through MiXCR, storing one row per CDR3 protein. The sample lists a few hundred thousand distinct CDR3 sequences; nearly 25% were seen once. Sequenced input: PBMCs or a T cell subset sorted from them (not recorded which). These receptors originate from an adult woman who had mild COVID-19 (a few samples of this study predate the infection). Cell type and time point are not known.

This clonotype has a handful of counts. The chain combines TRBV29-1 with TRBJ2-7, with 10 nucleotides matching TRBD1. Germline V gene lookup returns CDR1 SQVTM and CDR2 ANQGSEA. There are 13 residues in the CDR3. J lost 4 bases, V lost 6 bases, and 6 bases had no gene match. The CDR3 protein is CSVKRDRGYEQYF. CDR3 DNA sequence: TGCAGCGTCAAACGGGACAGGGGATACGAGCAGTACTTC.

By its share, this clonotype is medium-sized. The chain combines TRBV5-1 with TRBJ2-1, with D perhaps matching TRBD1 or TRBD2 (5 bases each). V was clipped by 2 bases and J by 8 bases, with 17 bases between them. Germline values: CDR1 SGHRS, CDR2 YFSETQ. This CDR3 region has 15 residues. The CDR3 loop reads CASSFTRGVSDEQFF. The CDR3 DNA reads TGCGCCAGCAGCTTTACGAGGGGCGTTAGCGATGAGCAGTTCTTC.

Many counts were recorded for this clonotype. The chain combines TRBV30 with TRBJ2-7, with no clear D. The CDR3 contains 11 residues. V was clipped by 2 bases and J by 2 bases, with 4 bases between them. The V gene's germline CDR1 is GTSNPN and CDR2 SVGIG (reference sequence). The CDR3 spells CAWSQTYEQYF. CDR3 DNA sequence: TGTGCCTGGAGTCAAACCTACGAGCAGTACTTC.

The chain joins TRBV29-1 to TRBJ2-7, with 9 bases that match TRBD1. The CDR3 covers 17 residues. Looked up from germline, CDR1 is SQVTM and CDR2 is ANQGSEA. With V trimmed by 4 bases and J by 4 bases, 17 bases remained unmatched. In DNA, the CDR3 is TGCAGCGTTGGACTCGGGGCATGGGACAGGGTGATATACGAGCAGTACTTC. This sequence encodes CSVGLGAWDRVIYEQYF.

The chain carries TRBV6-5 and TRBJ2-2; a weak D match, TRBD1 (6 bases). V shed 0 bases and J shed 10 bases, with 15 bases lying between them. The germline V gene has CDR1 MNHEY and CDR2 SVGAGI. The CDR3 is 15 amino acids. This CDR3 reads CASSYSKTGWMELFF. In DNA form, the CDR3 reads TGTGCCAGCAGTTACTCCAAGACAGGATGGATGGAGCTGTTTTTT.

The CDR3 loop reads CASSRTSLSDRKIPRGYTF. The DNA for the CDR3 is TGTGCCAGCAGTCGTACCAGTCTTTCGGACAGAAAGATACCGCGAGGCTACACCTTC. The chain carries TRBV12-3 or TRBV12-4 and TRBJ1-2, with D possibly TRBD1 on 6 matching bases. The ends were cut back, 5 bases at V and 8 bases at J, with 33 bases in the middle. The CDR3 is 19 amino acids.

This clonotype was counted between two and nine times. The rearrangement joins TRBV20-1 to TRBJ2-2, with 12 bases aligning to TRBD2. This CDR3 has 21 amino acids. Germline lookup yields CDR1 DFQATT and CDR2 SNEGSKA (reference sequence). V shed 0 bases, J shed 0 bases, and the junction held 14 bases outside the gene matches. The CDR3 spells CSARDIGLAGGPGSNTGELFF. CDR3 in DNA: TGCAGTGCTAGAGATATTGGTCTAGCGGGAGGGCCAGGATCGAACACCGGGGAGCTGTTTTTT.

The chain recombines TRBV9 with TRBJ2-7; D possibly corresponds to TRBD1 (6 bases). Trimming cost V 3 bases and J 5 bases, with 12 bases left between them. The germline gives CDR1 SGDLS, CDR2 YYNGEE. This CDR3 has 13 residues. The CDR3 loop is CASSASDRDEQYF. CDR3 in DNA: TGTGCCAGCAGCGCGTCGGACAGAGACGAGCAGTACTTC.

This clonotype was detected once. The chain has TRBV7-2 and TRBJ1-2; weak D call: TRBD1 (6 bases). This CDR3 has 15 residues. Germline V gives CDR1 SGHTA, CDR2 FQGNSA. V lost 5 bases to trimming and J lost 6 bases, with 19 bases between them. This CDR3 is CASSQFDRRGDGYTF. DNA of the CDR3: TGTGCCAGCAGCCAATTTGACAGGAGGGGAGATGGCTACACCTTC.

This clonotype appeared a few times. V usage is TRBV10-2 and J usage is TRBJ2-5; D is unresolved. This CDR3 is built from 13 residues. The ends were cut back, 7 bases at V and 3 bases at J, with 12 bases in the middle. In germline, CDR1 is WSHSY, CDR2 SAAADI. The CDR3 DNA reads TGCGCCAGCACTATGGGTCGTAAAGAGACCCAGTACTTC. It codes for CASTMGRKETQYF.

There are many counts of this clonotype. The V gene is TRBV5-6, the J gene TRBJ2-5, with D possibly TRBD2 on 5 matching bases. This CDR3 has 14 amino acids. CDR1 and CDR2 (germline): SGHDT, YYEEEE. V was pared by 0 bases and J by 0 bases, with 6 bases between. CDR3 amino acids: CASSLADYQETQYF. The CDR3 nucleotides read TGTGCCAGCAGCTTGGCGGACTACCAAGAGACCCAGTACTTC.

In nucleotides, the CDR3 is TGTGCTAGTGGTTTGGTACTGTCATCCCGCACAGATACGCAGTATTTT. It codes for CASGLVLSSRTDTQYF. The chain is built from TRBV12-5 and TRBJ2-3, with D unresolved. This CDR3 spans 16 amino acids. V was trimmed by 0 bases and J by 1 base, leaving 11 bases between them. Germline-derived CDR1 and CDR2 are LGHNT and FRNRAP. Looking up the rest from reference TRBV12-5 and TRBJ2-3 gives the full variable domain: DARVTQTPRHKVTEMGQEVTMRCQPILGHNTVFWYRQTMMQGLELLAYFRNRAPLDDSGMPKDRFSAEMPDATLATLKIQPSEPRDSAVYFCASGLVLSSRTDTQYFGPGTRLTVL.

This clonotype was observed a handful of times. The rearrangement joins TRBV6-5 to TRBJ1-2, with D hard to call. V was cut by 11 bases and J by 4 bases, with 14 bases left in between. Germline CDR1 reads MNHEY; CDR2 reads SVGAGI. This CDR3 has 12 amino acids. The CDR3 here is CASHLPGYGYTF. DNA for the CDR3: TGTGCCTCGCACCTCCCGGGCTATGGCTACACCTTC.

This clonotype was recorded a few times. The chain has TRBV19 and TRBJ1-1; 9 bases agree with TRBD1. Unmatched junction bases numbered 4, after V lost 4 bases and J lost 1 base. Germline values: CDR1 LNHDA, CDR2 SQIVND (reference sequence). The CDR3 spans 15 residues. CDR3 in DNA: TGTGCCAGTAGTAAACAGGGGGCAGAGAACACTGAAGCTTTCTTT. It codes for CASSKQGAENTEAFF.